Below, 17 T cell receptor beta chains from the same sample are listed, as sequenced in a study of Ad26.COV2.S vaccination and SARS-CoV-2 variants. Sequenced by immunoSEQ multiplex PCR; TCRdb stores in-frame clones only, minus some. The sample contains some 640,000 clones, around 90% of which appear only once. This sample's treatment: some 20 received Ad26.COV2.S at low or high dose, single or two shots; roughly five received placebo; per-sample allocation not given. Day 63 after the first vaccine or placebo injection was the time point for sampling. This specimen was peripheral blood, taken in a trial of Ad26.COV2.S vaccine versus placebo. These receptors came from a person aged 18-65 years who received the Ad26.COV2.S COVID-19 vaccine or a placebo.

The chain has TRBV9 and TRBJ2-7, with D possibly TRBD1 on 5 matching bases. There are 15 residues in the CDR3. Per the germline V gene, CDR1 is SGDLS and CDR2 is YYNGEE. V was cut by 0 bases and J by 4 bases, with 14 bases left in between. CDR3 loop: CASSVEPDTSYEQYF. The CDR3 DNA reads as TGTGCCAGCAGCGTAGAACCGGACACCTCTTACGAGCAGTACTTC.

V usage is TRBV27 and J usage is TRBJ1-2; TRBD1 is a possible D gene (6 bases). The CDR3 covers 14 residues. From germline, CDR1 is MNHEY and CDR2 SMNVEV (reference sequence). Trimming took off 6 bases at V and 2 bases at J, with 13 bases between the two ends. The CDR3 bases are TGTGCCAGCAGCCTCCAGGGACACAACTATGGCTACACCTTC. Amino acids: CASSLQGHNYGYTF.

CDR3: CASANGFYEVGELFF. The DNA for the CDR3 is TGTGCCAGCGCTAATGGGTTTTATGAGGTCGGGGAGCTGTTTTTT. The rearrangement uses TRBV25-1 and TRBJ2-2; D gene ambiguous. CDR1 MGHDK and CDR2 SYGVNS come from the germline V gene. V was clipped by 8 bases and J by 7 bases, with 20 bases between them. CDR3 size: 15 residues.

The chain is built from TRBV30 and TRBJ2-5, with D perhaps matching TRBD1 (5 bases). V was pared by 1 base and J by 4 bases, with 10 bases between. Germline V lookup: CDR1 GTSNPN, CDR2 SVGIG (reference sequence). The CDR3 has 13 amino acids. The CDR3 spells CAWSDRLGETQYF. The CDR3 DNA follows: TGTGCCTGGAGTGACAGGCTGGGAGAGACCCAGTACTTC.

The CDR3 region has the DNA TGTGCCAGCTCACCACCTTCTAGGTCGACGGGGGCTGGCGAGACCCAGTACTTC. Translation gives CASSPPSRSTGAGETQYF. The chain is built from TRBV18 and TRBJ2-5, with D perhaps TRBD1 or TRBD2 (6 bases each). V shed 0 bases and J shed 5 bases, with 22 bases lying between them. The CDR3 runs to 18 residues. Germline V CDR1 and CDR2: KGHSH, LQKENI.

The gene calls are TRBV29-1 and TRBJ2-1; TRBD2 agrees at 7 bases. The junction had 7 bases not matched to a gene; V was cut back by 5 bases and J by 0 bases. The germline gives CDR1 SQVTM, CDR2 ANQGSEA. This CDR3 comprises 15 residues. CDR3 in amino acids: CSVLAEDSSYNEQFF. In DNA form, the CDR3 reads TGCAGCGTTCTAGCGGAGGATAGCTCCTACAATGAGCAGTTCTTC.

The V call is TRBV19, the J call TRBJ2-1, with TRBD2 matching 9 bases. CDR1 and CDR2 (germline): LNHDA, SQIVND (reference sequence). The CDR3 covers 15 residues. V was pared by 1 base and J by 8 bases, with 6 bases of the junction left unmatched. The CDR3 loop is CASSIVSSGEYEQFF. In DNA form, the CDR3 reads TGTGCCAGTAGTATAGTATCTAGCGGGGAATATGAGCAGTTCTTC. Drawing the rest from reference TRBV19 and TRBJ2-1, the complete variable domain is DGGITQSPKYLFRKEGQNVTLSCEQNLNHDAMYWYRQDPGQGLRLIYYSQIVNDFQKGDIAEGYSVSREKKESFPLTVTSAQKNPTAFYLCASSIVSSGEYEQFFGPGTRLTVL.

This clone was seen once. This chain joins TRBV10-3 and TRBJ1-2, with 10 nucleotides matching TRBD1. Germline V CDR1 and CDR2: ENHRY, SYGVKD. The CDR3 runs to 15 residues. J lost 1 base, V lost 4 bases, and 3 bases had no gene match. This CDR3 reads CAISGGDRGNYGYTF. CDR3 sequence (DNA): TGTGCCATCAGTGGGGGGGACAGGGGTAACTATGGCTACACCTTC.

The rearrangement uses TRBV3-1 (or the pseudogene TRBV3-2) and TRBJ1-6; D is uncertain. Germline V gene lookup returns CDR1 LGHDT and CDR2 YNNKEL (reference sequence). The V end lost 3 bases, the J end lost 9 bases, and 15 bases lay between the germline ends. This CDR3 has 15 amino acids. The CDR3 sequence is CASSQQGPGGSPLHF. The CDR3 DNA sequence: TGTGCCAGCAGCCAGCAAGGGCCTGGTGGTTCACCCCTCCACTTT.

This clone was detected once. The V gene is TRBV6-2 or TRBV6-3, the J gene TRBJ1-4; perhaps TRBD1 as D (6 bases). In germline, CDR1 is MNHEY, CDR2 SVGEGT. CDR3 length: 12 residues. V was pared by 5 bases and J by 11 bases, with 12 bases between. The CDR3 region has the DNA TGTGCCAGCAGTCTGAACGACAGGAAACTGTTTTTT. It yields the protein CASSLNDRKLFF.

With regard to this clone: Other nucleotide sequences in the sample specify the same CDR3. J is TRBJ1-2 and V is TRBV11-2; D unresolved. Trimming took off 1 base at V and 4 bases at J, with 4 bases between the two ends. CDR1 SGHAT and CDR2 FQNNGV come from the germline V gene. The CDR3 runs to 12 residues. Here the CDR3 DNA reads TGTGCCAGCAGCTTAGGGGGCTATGGCTACACCTTC. Its translation is CASSLGGYGYTF.

This clone was found once. J is TRBJ1-5 and V is TRBV2; 8 bases are shared with TRBD1. The CDR3 sequence is 16 residues long. J lost 2 bases, V lost 6 bases, and 9 bases had no gene match. The germline V gene has CDR1 SNHLY and CDR2 FYNNEI. The CDR3 nucleotides read TGTGCCAGCAGGGGTGTCACAGGGGGACGCAATCAGCCCCAGCATTTT. Translated, it gives CASRGVTGGRNQPQHF. Variable domain in full (rest from reference TRBV2 and TRBJ1-5): EPEVTQTPSHQVTQMGQEVILRCVPISNHLYFYWYRQILGQKVEFLVSFYNNEISEKSEIFDDQFSVERPDGSNFTLKIRSTKLEDSAMYFCASRGVTGGRNQPQHFGDGTRLSIL.

The gene calls are TRBV30 and TRBJ2-6; no definite D call. V gave up 1 base and J gave up 4 bases, with 11 bases separating them. The CDR3 length is 15 residues. CDR1 GTSNPN and CDR2 SVGIG come from the germline V gene (reference sequence). The CDR3 loop reads CAWSAGVRGANVLTF. The CDR3 nucleotides are TGTGCCTGGAGTGCTGGGGTGCGAGGGGCCAACGTCCTGACTTTC.

As for this clone: A read error may produce the germline difference seen at one junction end. Here the CDR3 reads CASTLGGGLAGGNTQYF. The CDR3, as DNA: TGTGCCAGCACCTTGGGAGGTGGGCTAGCGGGGGGTAATACGCAGTATTTT. The chain is built from TRBV5-4 and TRBJ2-3; 11 bases align to TRBD2. Germline V gives CDR1 SGHNT, CDR2 YYREEE (reference sequence). This CDR3 comprises 17 residues.

This chain uses TRBV25-1 with TRBJ1-3; weak D call: TRBD1 (5 bases). CDR1 is MGHDK, CDR2 SYGVNS, per germline. V gave up 6 bases and J gave up 3 bases, with 15 bases separating them. The CDR3 is 15 amino acids. CDR3 sequence: CASRSDSISGNTIYF. The CDR3 DNA follows: TGTGCCAGCAGATCCGACAGCATCAGTGGAAACACCATATATTTT.

The chain recombines TRBV19 with TRBJ2-1; either TRBD1 or TRBD2 may fit D (5 bases each). CDR1 is LNHDA, CDR2 SQIVND, per germline (reference sequence). Deletions cut 3 bases from V and 4 bases from J, with 13 bases between. The CDR3 totals 15 residues. DNA of the CDR3: TGTGCCAGTAGTATGGAACTAGGGGCTTACAATGAGCAGTTCTTC. The encoded protein is CASSMELGAYNEQFF.

The CDR3 here is CASSWAGSYLTDTQYF. In nucleotides, the CDR3 is TGCGCCAGCAGCTGGGCGGGCAGTTACCTCACAGATACGCAGTATTTT. The chain couples TRBV5-1 to TRBJ2-3, with D possibly being TRBD2 (5 bases). The V gene's germline CDR1 is SGHRS and CDR2 YFSETQ. The CDR3 totals 16 residues. V was clipped by 3 bases and J by 2 bases, with 16 bases between them.